This T cell receptor (beta chain) comes out of a study of vaccination and CD4 T cells after COVID-19 (dated by TCRdb to 2021 to 2024). Study-wide context: Six males and four females were included in the convalescent cohort, with two Hispanic individuals, seven Caucasians, two Asians and one multiracial person represented. Post-vaccine blood samples were collected a median of approximately 72 days after the second vaccine dose, ranging from about 13 to 250 days. In roughly eleven COVID-19 convalescent patients and a few infection-naive healthy vaccine recipients, the spike-specific CD4+ TCR repertoire before mRNA vaccination was compared with the repertoire after mRNA vaccination. Post-COVID blood samples were collected from convalescent patients a median of around 100 days after diagnosis, with a range of about 30 to 161 days. Memory CD4+ T cell crossreactivity between SARS-CoV-2 and common cold coronavirus spike proteins was assessed at the TCR clonotype level in an earlier paper using these donors. Two doses of either the Pfizer-BioNTech BNT162b2 vaccine (n=8) or the Moderna mRNA-1273 vaccine (n=2) were administered to participants. Overlapping spike peptide pools from SARS-CoV-2 and from the common cold coronaviruses HCoV-NL63, HCoV-OC43 and HCoV-229E were used as culture stimuli. Control cultures received a CEFX viral epitope pool as the positive control, an HIV-1 Nef peptide pool as the negative control, or no peptide. Results the study describes overall, beyond this receptor: Although the median number of SARS-CoV-2-reactive clonotypes went up from roughly 22 after infection to 38 after vaccination, the increase was not significant. Among convalescent patients, a median roughly 90% of the SARS-CoV-2-reactive clones seen after vaccination appeared only after vaccination, which suggests priming specific to the vaccine. In convalescent patients, nearly all vaccine-specific clones (304 of 307) were found to be mono-reactive for SARS-CoV-2 spike rather than cross-reactive with common cold coronaviruses. The number of convalescent patients in the study was relatively small, and the study did not examine early timepoints following natural infection.

The sample's treatment or condition label, in plain terms: approximately 10-day PBMC culture with coronavirus spike peptide pools or control peptides (ViraFEST assay). CD4+ T cells from unexposed donors were collected before the COVID-19 pandemic (2011-2018). The ViraFEST assay, used in the study, expanded antigen-specific T cells with peptide pools and then identified the expanded clonotypes through TCR sequencing. PBMCs were cultured at roughly 2 million per well in IMDM supplemented with about 5.5% human AB serum and around 10 IU/ml IL-2, with 9.5 to 10 ug/ml peptide pools added. Half of the culture medium was replaced with fresh IL-2-containing medium on days 3 and 7. CD4+ T cells were isolated after 10 days of culture through negative selection using the EasySep CD4+ T cell isolation kit. As cell number allowed, CD4+ T cells from unexposed donors were tested for reactivity to SARS-CoV-2 S and N and to four common cold coronavirus spike pools. PBMCs were separated from whole blood using Ficoll-Paque Plus gradient centrifugation and then either used fresh or cryopreserved at -140C. Triplicate wells were generally used for each culture condition. Leukapheresis product for the unexposed donors was purchased commercially.

Libraries were built with PCR. At the Johns Hopkins FTIC core, DNA from the cultured CD4+ T cells underwent TCR sequencing with the Oncomine TCR Beta short-read assay. Genomic DNA was extracted from the cultured CD4+ T cells with the QIAamp micro DNA kit. The Oncomine TCR Beta libraries from cultured CD4+ T cells were pooled using unique dual indexes and then sequenced on an Illumina iSeq 100. The study's own analysis went as follows. Non-productive sequences were removed, and CDR3s that did not start with C, did not end with F or W, or were shorter than 7 amino acids were discarded. Antigen-specific clonotypes were identified using the MANAFEST web application through comparison of peptide-stimulated wells with reference and other culture wells. An FDR below 0.05, an odds ratio above 5, and a productive frequency above 0.1% in at least two of three replicate wells were required for clones to be considered positive. Clonotypes that were significantly expanded in both SARS-CoV-2 spike wells and at least one common cold coronavirus spike condition were defined as cross-reactive. Similarity between CDR3 sequences was evaluated in R version 3.6.1 using Levenshtein distances (stringdist) and unrooted phylogenetic trees (ape). The public reads were reprocessed in TCRdb via fastp at Q25 and MiXCR, keeping in-frame beta chains. Entries are consolidated by CDR3 protein sequence, retaining the most common genes and DNA. TCRdb, not the authors, supplied the V and J calls. The sample contains under 8,000 distinct CDR3 sequences, around 48% of them found a single time. The ten top clones hold 25% to 40% of the sample.

The CDR3 contains 14 residues, cysteine and phenylalanine counted. The only DNA kept is the CDR3, 42 bases in frame from the first base. Cut back by 6 bases and 4 bases, the V and J ends lie 13 bases apart. Comment on this clonotype: The specificity of this receptor is unknown. Per-base qualities were not stored, and no clone one base away is much larger.

Sequenced: CD4+ T cells from blood, cultured in vitro. Recombination joined TRBV12-3 or TRBV12-4 with TRBJ1-5, with no D gene named confidently. This TCR came from a human donor in good health. This receptor carries the CDR3 CASSMIGGNQPQHF. The DNA sequence is given as TGTGCCAGCAGCATGATCGGTGGTAATCAGCCCCAGCATTTT.